The source of this TCR beta chain is a study of cytomegalovirus exposure and HLA in healthy donors (dated by TCRdb to about 2017). A note on the overall study: An earlier analysis of some 600 of the donors reported 250 to 350 Gb of sequence data and around 110 million unique TCR beta sequences obtained from approximately 180 million T cells. The study was designed to test whether signatures of past pathogen exposure could be identified by cataloging public T cell receptors. In the later analysis, no new phenotypic data were used to find candidate immune exposures; instead, reliance was placed on TCR beta sequences and their occurrence across donors. Class I and class II HLA loci were covered by the typing at four-digit resolution. The study profiled the T cell repertoires of under 700 subjects by immunosequencing and related them to cytomegalovirus serostatus. In addition to the first cohort of around 670 subjects, a separate validation cohort of approximately 130 different subjects was used. The number of donors typed differed by locus, with 629-630 for A, B, C, DRB1 and DQB1, more than 500 for DQA1, over 600 for DPA1, and 400 to 490 for DPB1. Genome-wide SNP genotypes for about 60% of the 666 donors were used in a later genetic analysis, which treated that subset as a discovery cohort. To predict cytomegalovirus infection status, the study brought together high-throughput TCR immunosequencing, statistical association of individual TCRs with disease status, and machine learning. All discovery cohort repertoires had been generated on a single sequencing platform. An early release covering 500 to 750 HLA-typed donors comprised approximately 290 gigabases of sequencing data and around 80 million unique TCR sequences. Because of strong linkage in the cohort, four to six DR-DQ haplotypes were treated as single units for association and clustering. In a later analysis, previously published TCR beta repertoires from about 640 donors were re-analyzed and high-resolution HLA genotyping was added so that TCR occurrence patterns could be studied. Among several hundred genotyped donors of the cohort, an average of roughly 230,000 unique TCR beta nucleotide sequences was sequenced per donor, of which roughly 17% were non-productive. The genetic ancestry cluster associated with self-reported Caucasian donors included roughly four fifths of the roughly 400 genotyped donors. To decide whether each TCR beta V gene segment behaved as functional or pseudogenic, an earlier analysis of some 600 of the donors relied on high-throughput TCR beta sequencing. Donor age, sex, ethnicity and CMV serostatus were compiled together with the repertoire data. Overall study outcomes, separate from this receptor: According to a later analysis, TCR association rates differed among HLA loci, with DRB1 alleles showing the most associated TCRs and HLA-C alleles showing the fewest. The classifier was reported to diagnose cytomegalovirus status with high specificity and sensitivity in both the original cohort and the validation cohort. A later analysis associated about 17,000 TCR beta sequences with specific HLA alleles at a false discovery rate of 0.05. In a later analysis, most CMV-associated TCR beta chains were found to appear HLA-restricted, with HLA associations seemingly driven largely by CMV exposure. A cluster of highly shared sequence variants was judged likely to be a technical artifact of the sequencing pipeline. In vitro tests confirmed that a few of the cytomegalovirus-associated TCR beta chains recognize cytomegalovirus antigens. According to a later genetic analysis, donors in an Asian-associated ancestry cluster had fewer N-insertions in productive TCRs than the roughly 700-donor mean. When HLA alleles, especially DR and DQ, strongly co-occurred, TCR associations were difficult to assign to individual alleles. The authors suggested that the approach could potentially be generalized to other disease states and immunological phenotypes. In a later analysis, several top co-occurrence clusters were reported to appear linked to parvovirus B19, influenza, CMV and Epstein-Barr virus. In a later genetic analysis, a missense DCLRE1C variant was associated with V-gene and J-gene trimming of TCR beta chains, and the association was replicated in an independent cohort. The study gave a list of under 200 TCR beta chains associated with cytomegalovirus. The 87-base-pair reads could not distinguish some IMGT-functional V segments, including TRBV6-2 and TRBV6-3, so those segments were excluded. HLA typing was unavailable for some donors at each locus, so association tests used only the typed subset. Correlated functional status among segregating V segments might reflect linkage disequilibrium, but an unknown experimental factor could not be ruled out. A further reported finding was that TCR beta sequences accurately predicted the HLA-A and HLA-B alleles for most subjects in the first cohort. In a later analysis, HLA-associated TCR beta chains showed more clonal expansion and lower generation probabilities than non-associated chains that were equally common. Because counts were too low, seventeen rarely observed V segments, including chromosome 9 orphons, were excluded from the earlier analysis of 587 of the donors. Immune exposure information for the cohort was limited to CMV serostatus. The presence/absence analyses assumed that sequencing depth was roughly uniform across donors, and that assumption may not be true. In an earlier analysis of more than 500 of the donors, most TCR beta V segments appeared in productive rearrangements about 87% or about 30% of the time, broadly matching IMGT annotations. This cohort had only TCR beta chains sequenced, and the lack of alpha or paired-chain data limited which features could be detected. Most TCR sequences were observed very rarely across donors, whereas some public TCRs were present in many individuals.

The cohort consisted of 600 to 700 healthy bone marrow donors. At the time of sampling, all cohort members were nominally healthy, though unrecorded immune exposures were likely present. The donor was CMV seropositive and was included in the group of almost 300 seropositive cohort members. A peripheral blood sample was collected from each donor, and TCR beta sequencing was performed on peripheral blood mononuclear cells. The Qiagen DNeasy Blood Extraction Kit was used to extract genomic DNA from the blood cell samples. The CDR3 measures 13 amino acids from cysteine to phenylalanine. The retained sequence is limited to the CDR3, 39 bases, with the frame set at the first base. Unmatched junction bases come to 3, with V trimmed by 3 bases and J by 3 bases. CDR1 GTSNPN and CDR2 SVGIG were looked up in the germline V gene (reference sequence). Libraries were made using the immunoSEQ multiplex PCR assay. The multiplex PCR relied on a mix of 60 forward primers for TCR Vbeta segments and 13 reverse primers for TCR Jbeta segments. The CDR3 region of rearranged TCR beta genes was amplified from genomic DNA by a multiplex PCR assay. On the Illumina HiSeq System, the amplified TCR beta libraries were sequenced as 87-base-pair reads. The paper's data handling went like this. In a later analysis, 70 million to 95 million unique TCR beta chains were counted across the 500 to 850 repertoires, and around 11 million of these chains were shared by at least two donors. Raw reads were error-corrected and collapsed into unique sequences by a nearest-neighbor algorithm in which closely related sequences were merged to remove PCR and sequencing errors. To assign V, D and J gene segments, CDR3 sequences were aligned to IMGT reference sequences. For a sequence to be retained, at least a six-nucleotide match to both a V gene segment and a J gene segment was required. A rearrangement counted as productive if the CDR3 had no stop codons and remained in frame with V and J, and every other rearrangement counted as non-productive. CDR3 was defined according to IMGT convention as the region running from the second conserved V-encoded cysteine to the conserved J-encoded phenylalanine. Sequences without an unambiguous match to a single V gene segment were excluded from the earlier analysis of a few hundred of the donors. In an earlier analysis of approximately 550 of the donors, V segments were called functional above 56.7% productive rearrangements and were called segregating when the between-donor standard deviation exceeded 5%. A statistical classification framework was built to diagnose cytomegalovirus status from the catalog of TCR beta chain sequences. In a later analysis, V and J genes were assigned by comparing TCR nucleotide sequences against IMGT/GENE-DB human TR gene sequences. In a later analysis, CDR3 sequences and most-parsimonious VDJ recombination scenarios were assigned using the TCRdist pipeline. In a later analysis, each TCR beta chain was defined by its CDR3 amino acid sequence together with its V-gene family, and reads lacking a unique V-gene family were excluded. As a way to deal with suspected cross-contamination and a sequencing artifact, a later analysis dropped nearly 600 nucleotide sequences that were highly shared and had low generation probability. In a later analysis, a clonal expansion index for each public chain was calculated from normalized within-repertoire ranks of inferred template counts. In a later analysis, generation probabilities were computed using a VDJ recombination model fitted to out-of-frame rearrangements, and the results were checked against IGoR. Hypergeometric tests were used in a later analysis to score TCR-TCR, TCR-HLA and TCR-CMV co-occurrence, with a repertoire-size bias correction applied to the TCR pairs. To estimate false discovery rates, a later analysis permuted the HLA or CMV assignments 20 times. In a later analysis, co-occurring TCRs were grouped using DBSCAN, with TCRdist sequence similarity added in when clustering inside HLA-allele-positive subsets. For co-occurrence clustering, repertoires with fewer than 30,000 or more than 120,000 public chains were excluded, along with roughly 5 repertoires with anomalous nucleotide sharing. TCRdb obtained this table from immuneACCESS and retained in-frame rearrangements with V and J assigned. These tables miss some clones; where compared with another copy, unresolved V genes account for less than half of the shortfall, and the remainder is unexplained. Clone size and V and J calls were adopted from that table, with D and trimming inferred from the DNA. Here the sample has 100,000 to 150,000 clones; roughly 80% occur a single time. The ten largest clones add up to 15% to 20% of the sample.

A note on this clone: Its antigen target is currently unknown. Base-call qualities are not available, and no considerably larger clone is one nucleotide away.

Source material: PBMCs. The source of this sequence is a man between 18 and 35 years old in good health and CMV-seropositive. The rearrangement joined TRBV30 to TRBJ2-7; 9 bases in the junction line up with TRBD1. The nucleotide sequence is TGTGCCTGGAGCGGACAGGGGAGCTACGAGCAGTACTTC. Its translation reads: CAWSGQGSYEQYF. The CDR3 plus the reference TRBV30 and TRBJ2-7 genes for the other parts give the full variable domain: SQTIHQWPATLVQPVGSPLSLECTVEGTSNPNLYWYRQAAGRGLQLLFYSVGIGQISSEVPQNLSASRPQDRQFILSSKKLLLSDSGFYLCAWSGQGSYEQYFGPGTRLTVT.